The 24 T cell receptor beta chains in this list originate from one sample, sequenced in a study of T cells in Graves' hyperthyroidism and ophthalmopathy. The TCR beta CDR3 regions underwent amplification using RNA transcripts as the source. The HTBI primer set drove a first-round RT-PCR of the TCR CDR3. TCRdb recomputed calls from the multiplex PCR reads with MiXCR, one row per CDR3 protein. Of hundreds of thousands of distinct CDR3 sequences detected, 15% to 19% appear once; the ten largest clones hold around a quarter. The sample consisted of blood. Every receptor here comes from a woman under 30 with Graves' hyperthyroidism that later progressed to Graves' ophthalmopathy.

This clonotype has a count of ten or more. In DNA form, the CDR3 reads TGTGCCAGCAAAACCCCCAGTGGAGCGGCGCCCCACGAGCAGTACTTC. Encoded protein: CASKTPSGAAPHEQYF. The chain is built from TRBV27 and TRBJ2-7; tentative D call: TRBD2 (5 bases). From germline, CDR1 is MNHEY and CDR2 SMNVEV (reference sequence). The length of the CDR3 is 16 residues. V lost 7 bases and J lost 5, with 24 bases in between.

There are a few counts of this clonotype. This chain connects TRBV20-1 to TRBJ2-3, with D hard to call. The CDR3 runs 15 residues. CDR1 is DFQATT and CDR2 is SNEGSKA in the germline V gene (reference sequence). V was cut by 6 bases and J by 2 bases, with 18 bases left in between. In DNA form, the CDR3 reads TGCAGTGCCCATGGGGAATCACGGATCACAGATACGCAGTATTTT. Translation: CSAHGESRITDTQYF.

This clonotype was found many times. CDR3 coding DNA: TGCAGTGCTACTCCAGGAGGGGATGATTTGGCTTTCTTT. This codes for CSATPGGDDLAFF. The chain recombines TRBV20-1 with TRBJ1-1, with a tentative D call TRBD1 (5 bases). CDR1 is DFQATT and CDR2 is SNEGSKA in the germline V gene (reference sequence). Trimming left V 4 bases short and J 11 bases short, with 20 bases between. This CDR3 has 13 amino acids.

This clonotype showed up many times. V gene TRBV7-3 combines with J gene TRBJ2-1, with 8 bases lining up with TRBD2. Germline V CDR1 and CDR2: SGHTA, FQGTGA. The V gene end was trimmed by 2 bases and the J gene end by 4 bases; junction bases not matched to a gene: 16. The CDR3 covers 19 residues. The CDR3 region is CASSLSGGRRGSLYNEQFF. CDR3 nucleotide sequence: TGTGCCAGCAGCTTATCAGGCGGGAGGAGGGGCTCATTATACAATGAGCAGTTCTTC.

This clonotype was counted many times. The chain carries TRBV24-1 and TRBJ1-5; D remains unclear. Deletions cut 3 bases from V and 2 bases from J, with 1 base between. The CDR3 length is 12 residues. Germline CDR1 KGHDR, CDR2 SFDVKD. CDR3 nucleotides: TGTGCCACCAGTGATGGCAATCAGCCCCAGCATTTT. Protein product: CATSDGNQPQHF.

In its sample, this clonotype was seen many times. The V gene is TRBV12-3 or TRBV12-4, the J gene TRBJ2-7; possibly TRBD1 or TRBD2 for D (5 bases each). The V and J ends lost 6 bases and 6 bases respectively, with 18 bases between them. The CDR3 sequence is 14 residues long. The CDR3 here is CASSSRARLTEQYF. In nucleotides, the CDR3 is TGTGCCAGCAGCTCCAGGGCCCGACTAACCGAGCAGTACTTC.

For this clonotype: A read error may explain this, as a much larger clone is one base away. The chain has TRBV28 and TRBJ2-7; D not resolved. V was clipped by 4 bases and J by 4 bases, with 20 bases between them. Germline V gene lookup returns CDR1 MDHEN and CDR2 SYDVKM. This CDR3 is built from 16 residues. The CDR3 DNA sequence: TGTGCCAGCAGTTCTACCCCGGACGTGTGGTGGTACGAGCAGTACTTC. This translates into CASSSTPDVWWYEQYF.

This clonotype was recorded many times. This chain's CDR3 is CSVRRPGKETQYF. DNA of the CDR3: TGCAGTGTAAGGCGTCCAGGGAAAGAGACCCAGTACTTC. This chain connects TRBV20-1 to TRBJ2-5; D perhaps matches TRBD1 (5 bases). The V end was cut by 7 bases, the J end by 3 bases, with 15 bases between. The germline gives CDR1 DFQATT, CDR2 SNEGSKA (reference sequence). The CDR3 loop spans 13 amino acids.

With respect to this clonotype: At one of its ends the junction is not consistent with the germline gene, which may arise from a read error. The chain carries TRBV5-1 and TRBJ2-1, with TRBD2 matching over 7 bases. The CDR3 totals 16 residues. Germline V CDR1 and CDR2: SGHRS, YFSETQ. The CDR3 sequence: CVSSLGGSDSFKEQFF. The CDR3, as DNA: TGCGTCAGCAGCTTGGGGGGGTCCGACAGCTTTAAGGAGCAGTTCTTC.

Ten or more counts support this clonotype. CDR3 coding DNA: TGCAGTGGGACAGGGGGAGGATCACCCCTCCACTTT. Its protein product is CSGTGGGSPLHF. This chain uses TRBV20-1 with TRBJ1-6; 10 bases align to TRBD1. Germline assignment: CDR1 DFQATT and CDR2 SNEGSKA (reference sequence). The CDR3 loop spans 12 amino acids. The V segment lost 7 bases and the J segment 10 bases; nucleotides outside the gene matches: 4.

Comment on this clonotype: A single base separates this from a much larger clone, so it may be a read error. The rearrangement joins TRBV11-2 to TRBJ2-7; TRBD2 agrees at 8 bases. CDR3 length: 16 residues. Germline CDR1 SGHAT, CDR2 FQNNGV. CDR3 sequence (DNA): TGTGCCAGCAGCTTAGATCGGGGGACTAGTCCCTACGAGCTGTACTTC. It is translated as CASSLDRGTSPYELYF.

As DNA, the CDR3 is TGCAGCGCCGACAGGAGTGGTTACAATGAGCAGTTCTTC. It translates to CSADRSGYNEQFF. V and J are TRBV29-1 and TRBJ2-1; tentatively, D is TRBD1 (6 bases). This CDR3 has 13 residues. CDR1 is SQVTM and CDR2 is ANQGSEA in the germline V gene. The V and J ends lost 7 bases and 4 bases respectively, with 14 bases between them.

This clonotype has a handful of counts. This chain uses TRBV5-1 with TRBJ2-3; possible D gene TRBD2, 6 bases. Per the germline V gene, CDR1 is SGHRS and CDR2 is YFSETQ. Trimming took off 3 bases at V and 4 bases at J, with 12 bases between the two ends. The CDR3 has 14 amino acids. CDR3 nucleotide sequence: TGCGCCAGCAGCTCCGCGGGGCTACCAGATACGCAGTATTTT. It is translated as CASSSAGLPDTQYF.

This clonotype was found many times. V gene TRBV20-1 combines with J gene TRBJ1-1; 9 positions match TRBD1. Germline assignment: CDR1 DFQATT and CDR2 SNEGSKA (reference sequence). The CDR3 consists of 13 residues. Germline trimming cut 6 bases from V and 5 bases from J; bases unmatched to any gene: 7. The DNA of the CDR3 is TGCAGTGCCAGCACAGGGGGCGCGACTGAAGCTTTCTTT. Protein sequence: CSASTGGATEAFF.

This clonotype was counted at least ten times. The chain employs TRBV2 and TRBJ2-1, with TRBD2 as a possible D gene (6 bases). There are 14 residues in the CDR3. Trimming took 7 bases from V and 3 from J, leaving 13 bases between them. The germline CDR1 and CDR2 sequences are SNHLY and FYNNEI. This CDR3 reads CASTWRDDYNEQFF. In nucleotides, the CDR3 is TGTGCCAGCACGTGGAGGGACGACTACAATGAGCAGTTCTTC. The full variable domain, its missing parts supplied by reference TRBV2 and TRBJ2-1, is EPEVTQTPSHQVTQMGQEVILRCVPISNHLYFYWYRQILGQKVEFLVSFYNNEISEKSEIFDDQFSVERPDGSNFTLKIRSTKLEDSAMYFCASTWRDDYNEQFFGPGTRLTVL.

V is TRBV7-9 and J is TRBJ1-2; D might be TRBD1 (5 bases). Deletions cut 5 bases from V and 4 bases from J, with 14 bases between. Germline CDR1 SEHNR, CDR2 FQNEAQ (reference sequence). The CDR3 runs to 14 residues. CDR3 residues: CASSPPRAGYGYTF. The CDR3 coding sequence is TGTGCCAGCAGCCCCCCCAGGGCCGGCTATGGCTACACCTTC.

This clonotype has ten or more counts. The rearrangement joins TRBV28 to TRBJ2-7; D is unclear. The CDR3 runs to 13 residues. Germline CDR1 is MDHEN and CDR2 is SYDVKM. V shed 7 bases and J shed 1 base, with 11 bases lying between them. The chain's CDR3 is CASKASSSYEQYF. The CDR3 DNA follows: TGTGCCAGCAAGGCCAGTTCTTCCTACGAGCAGTACTTC.

CDR3: CSAKFVPAVPYNSPLHF. CDR3 nucleotides: TGCAGTGCTAAATTCGTCCCTGCTGTGCCCTATAATTCACCCCTCCACTTT. This sequence joins TRBV20-1 and TRBJ1-6; D call uncertain. V was shortened by 4 bases and J by 2 bases, with 18 bases between the two germline ends. The CDR3 has 17 amino acids. Germline CDR1 is DFQATT and CDR2 is SNEGSKA (reference sequence).

This clonotype was seen at least ten times. The chain employs TRBV3-2 and TRBJ2-1; TRBD2 is the table's D call and was not checked against the DNA. TRBV3-2 is a listed pseudogene. The CDR3 length is 15 residues. For the CDR3, the DNA is TGTGCCAGCAGTCCTGGCCTCGGGGGAGGCGATGAGCAGTTCTTC. Residues: CASSPGLGGGDEQFF.

The table lists this clonotype with many counts. The chain employs TRBV5-1 and TRBJ1-1; D is ambiguous. Trimming took 0 bases from V and 2 from J, leaving 8 bases between them. The CDR3 covers 14 residues. Germline V gene sequence: CDR1 SGHRS, CDR2 YFSETQ. The chain's CDR3 is CASSLGWSNTEAFF. The DNA of the CDR3 is TGCGCCAGCAGCTTGGGGTGGAGCAACACTGAAGCTTTCTTT.

This clonotype has ten or more counts. The CDR3 spells CASSPLGQPKETQYF. The CDR3 region has the DNA TGTGCCAGCAGCCCCCTAGGACAGCCAAAAGAGACCCAGTACTTC. This rearrangement joins TRBV7-3 to TRBJ2-5; tentative D call: TRBD1 (6 bases). This CDR3 has 15 amino acids. V dropped 5 bases and J dropped 3 bases, with 16 bases sitting between them. CDR1 SGHTA and CDR2 FQGTGA come from the germline V gene. Full variable domain (rest looked up from reference TRBV7-3 and TRBJ2-5): GAGVSQTPSNKVTEKGKYVELRCDPISGHTALYWYRQSLGQGPEFLIYFQGTGAADDSGLPNDRFFAVRPEGSVSTLKIQRTERGDSAVYLCASSPLGQPKETQYFGPGTRLLVL.

This clonotype was observed many times. CDR3 region: CASSLLVWERYNEQFF. CDR3 DNA: TGTGCCAGCTCACTACTGGTGTGGGAGAGATACAATGAGCAGTTCTTC. This chain uses TRBV18 with TRBJ2-1; tentative D call: TRBD2 (5 bases). The CDR3 extends over 16 amino acids. V was cut by 4 bases and J by 4 bases, with 17 bases left in between. Germline loops: CDR1 KGHSH, CDR2 LQKENI.

This clonotype was recorded many times. V is TRBV20-1 and J is TRBJ2-7; TRBD1 agrees at 12 bases. The CDR3 runs to 14 residues. Germline CDR1 is DFQATT and CDR2 is SNEGSKA (reference sequence). Trimming removed 3 bases from V and 5 bases from J; junction bases left unmatched: 5. The CDR3 region is CSARGTGGFHEQYF. CDR3 sequence (DNA): TGCAGTGCTAGGGGGACAGGGGGCTTCCACGAGCAGTACTTC.

This clonotype came up a few times. The chain has TRBV10-3 and TRBJ2-1; tentative D call: TRBD2 (5 bases). The V end lost 6 bases, the J end lost 6 bases, and 12 bases lay between the germline ends. The germline CDR1 and CDR2 sequences are ENHRY and SYGVKD. CDR3 length equals 13 residues. In nucleotides, the CDR3 is TGTGCCATCAGGGAAGTAGGAGGCAATGAGCAGTTCTTC. This sequence encodes CAIREVGGNEQFF.